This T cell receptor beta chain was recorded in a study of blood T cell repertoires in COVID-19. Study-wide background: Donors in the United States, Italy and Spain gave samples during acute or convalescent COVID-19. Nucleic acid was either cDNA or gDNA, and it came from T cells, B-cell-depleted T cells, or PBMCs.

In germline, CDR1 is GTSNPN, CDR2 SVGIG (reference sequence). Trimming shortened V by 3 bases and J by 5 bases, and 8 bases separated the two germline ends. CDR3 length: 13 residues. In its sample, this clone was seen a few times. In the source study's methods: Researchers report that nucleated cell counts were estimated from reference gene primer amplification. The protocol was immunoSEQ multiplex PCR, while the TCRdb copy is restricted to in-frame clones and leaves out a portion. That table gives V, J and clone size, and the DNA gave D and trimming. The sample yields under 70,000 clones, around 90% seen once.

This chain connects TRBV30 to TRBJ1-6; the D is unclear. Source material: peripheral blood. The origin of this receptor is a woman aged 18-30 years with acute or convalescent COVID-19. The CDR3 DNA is TGTGCCTGGAGAGAACAGAATAATTCACCCCTCCACTTT. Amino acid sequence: CAWREQNNSPLHF. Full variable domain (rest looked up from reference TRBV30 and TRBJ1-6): SQTIHQWPATLVQPVGSPLSLECTVEGTSNPNLYWYRQAAGRGLQLLFYSVGIGQISSEVPQNLSASRPQDRQFILSSKKLLLSDSGFYLCAWREQNNSPLHFGNGTRLTVT.